The T cell receptor (beta chain) under discussion was sequenced for a study of blood T cell repertoires in COVID-19. About the research overall: Specimens from acute and convalescent COVID-19 originated in the United States, Italy and Spain. PBMCs, B-cell-depleted T cells, or T cells were the source of the cDNA or gDNA that made up the material.

J gave up 1 base and V 0 bases, and 5 bases lay outside the gene matches. CDR1 and CDR2 (germline): SGDLS, YYNGEE. The CDR3 has 16 residues. Using immunoSEQ multiplex PCR, the repertoire was profiled, and TCRdb retains in-frame clones only, with some absent. Among around 100,000 clones listed, approximately 81% were seen once. The sequence derives from a human donor in a cohort sampled during active COVID-19. The chain combines TRBV9 with TRBJ1-1, with 8 bases identical to TRBD1. Specimen: peripheral blood. CDR3 region: CASSVDMDRANTEAFF. CDR3 in DNA: TGTGCCAGCAGCGTAGATATGGACAGGGCGAACACTGAAGCTTTCTTT.